What follows are 17 T cell receptor beta chains derived from one specimen sequenced in a study of T cell responses to AZD1222 COVID-19 vaccine. Only in-frame clones appear in the TCRdb table, and some are missing; sequencing was by immunoSEQ multiplex PCR. This repertoire shows 150,000 to 200,000 clones, about 90% found once; its top ten account for 11%. Sequences were derived from peripheral blood, sampled 28 days after the second AZD1222 dose. The receptors come from an adult who received the AZD1222 COVID-19 vaccine.

This sequence joins TRBV14 and TRBJ2-2; TRBD2 matches at 8 bases. The CDR3 loop spans 16 amino acids. V shed 2 bases, J shed 0 bases, and the junction held 2 bases outside the gene matches. Germline assignment: CDR1 SGHDN and CDR2 FVKESK. The chain's CDR3 is CASSQRAGANTGELFF. For the CDR3, the DNA is TGTGCCAGCAGCCAACGAGCGGGGGCGAACACCGGGGAGCTGTTTTTT. The whole variable domain, remainder taken from reference TRBV14 and TRBJ2-2, is EAGVTQFPSHSVIEKGQTVTLRCDPISGHDNLYWYRRVMGKEIKFLLHFVKESKQDESGMPNNRFLAERTGGTYSTLKVQPAELEDSGVYFCASSQRAGANTGELFFGEGSRLTVL.

This sequence joins TRBV5-3 and TRBJ2-7; D is possibly TRBD2 (6 bases). TRBV5-3 is noted as an ORF with a role that remains uncertain. The germline V and J ends were trimmed by 0 bases and 3 bases, with 16 bases remaining between them. CDR3 size: 16 residues. Here the CDR3 DNA reads TGTGCCAGAAGCTTGGCCTCGGCAGCGGGTTTCTACGAGCAGTACTTC. Amino acids: CARSLASAAGFYEQYF.

The genes are TRBV21-1 and TRBJ1-2; TRBD1 reflects the table's D call only, with no check against the DNA. TRBV21-1 is given as a pseudogene. This CDR3 has 15 residues. The CDR3 region is CASSKNRVGRNGYTF. Here the CDR3 DNA reads TGTGCCAGCAGCAAAAACAGGGTGGGGCGCAATGGCTACACCTTC.

The chain joins TRBV13 to TRBJ1-1; TRBD1 might be the D (5 bases). This CDR3 has 16 residues. The V gene's germline CDR1 is PRHDT and CDR2 FYEKMQ (reference sequence). V was pared by 1 base and J by 4 bases, with 16 bases between. The CDR3 reads CASSLEEGIRSTEAFF. The CDR3, as DNA: TGTGCCAGCAGCTTAGAGGAGGGGATCCGAAGCACTGAAGCTTTCTTT.

The V and J genes are TRBV3-1 (or the pseudogene TRBV3-2) and TRBJ2-4; D may be TRBD1 (8 bases). CDR1 is LGHDT, CDR2 YNNKEL, per germline (reference sequence). This CDR3 region has 14 residues. The V end was cut by 1 base, the J end by 9 bases, with 13 bases between. The chain's CDR3 is CASSQGTGRGIQYF. The CDR3 bases are TGTGCCAGCAGCCAAGGGACAGGGAGGGGCATTCAGTACTTC.

This chain joins TRBV7-6 and TRBJ2-3; 15 bases line up with TRBD2. Germline V lookup: CDR1 SGHVS, CDR2 FNYEAQ. The V gene end was trimmed by 3 bases and the J gene end by 0 bases; junction bases not matched to a gene: 4. There are 18 residues in the CDR3. The CDR3 DNA is TGTGCCAGCAGCTTGGGACTAGCGGGGGGTCTAAGCACAGATACGCAGTATTTT. Its translation is CASSLGLAGGLSTDTQYF. The entire variable domain, with the rest obtained from reference TRBV7-6 and TRBJ2-3, is as follows: GAGVSQSPRYKVTKRGQDVALRCDPISGHVSLYWYRQALGQGPEFLTYFNYEAQQDKSGLPNDRFSAERPEGSISTLTIQRTEQRDSAMYRCASSLGLAGGLSTDTQYFGPGTRLTVL.

The V call is TRBV12-3 or TRBV12-4, the J call TRBJ2-3; a possible D gene is TRBD1 (5 bases). The CDR3 spans 13 residues. Trimming took off 7 bases at V and 2 bases at J, with 10 bases between the two ends. The CDR3 sequence is CASTVDTTDTQYF. DNA of the CDR3: TGTGCCAGCACCGTGGACACCACAGATACGCAGTATTTT.

J is TRBJ2-5 and V is TRBV5-4, with TRBD1 identical over 11 bases. The CDR3 spans 17 residues. From germline, CDR1 is SGHNT and CDR2 YYREEE (reference sequence). With 3 bases clipped from V and 0 bases from J, the junction kept 7 bases outside the gene matches. CDR3 sequence reads: CASSSPGTGGYQETQYF. DNA of the CDR3: TGTGCCAGCAGCTCCCCCGGGACAGGGGGATACCAAGAGACCCAGTACTTC.

The chain is built from TRBV2 and TRBJ2-2; TRBD2 matches at 14 bases. This CDR3 has 17 residues. V shed 6 bases, J shed 0 bases, and the junction held 3 bases outside the gene matches. Germline values: CDR1 SNHLY, CDR2 FYNNEI. In DNA form, the CDR3 reads TGTGCCAGCAGCCCGACTAGCGGGGGGGCGAACACCGGGGAGCTGTTTTTT. It yields the protein CASSPTSGGANTGELFF.

A single count supports this clone. The CDR3 DNA reads as TGTGCCAGTACAGACAGGCCGGGTCCTATCACTAATGAAAAACTGTTTTTT. This codes for CASTDRPGPITNEKLFF. The gene calls are TRBV19 and TRBJ1-4, with a weak D call TRBD1 (6 bases). V lost 7 bases, J lost 2 bases, and 20 bases lay in between. The CDR3 is 17 residues long. Germline V gene lookup returns CDR1 LNHDA and CDR2 SQIVND (reference sequence). Combining the CDR3 with reference TRBV19 and TRBJ1-4 gives the whole variable domain DGGITQSPKYLFRKEGQNVTLSCEQNLNHDAMYWYRQDPGQGLRLIYYSQIVNDFQKGDIAEGYSVSREKKESFPLTVTSAQKNPTAFYLCASTDRPGPITNEKLFFGSGTQLSVL.

The V gene is TRBV5-5, the J gene TRBJ2-5; 9 positions agree with TRBD2. Germline values: CDR1 SGHKS, CDR2 YYEKEE (reference sequence). Unmatched junction bases numbered 3, after V lost 1 base and J lost 5 bases. The CDR3 has 14 residues. The CDR3 DNA reads as TGTGCCAGCAGCTTGCTTAGCGGGGGCGAGACCCAGTACTTC. This gives the protein CASSLLSGGETQYF.

The V and J genes are TRBV27 and TRBJ2-7; the match to TRBD1 covers 8 bases. Germline assignment: CDR1 MNHEY and CDR2 SMNVEV (reference sequence). This CDR3 has 14 amino acids. The junction had 9 bases not matched to a gene; V was cut back by 10 bases and J by 1 base. In DNA form, the CDR3 reads TGTGCCACTCGCCGCGGGACAGGTTCCTACGAGCAGTACTTC. Translated: CATRRGTGSYEQYF.

This chain links TRBV9 with TRBJ1-5, with 7 positions matching TRBD1. V was clipped by 1 base and J by 0 bases; unmatched bases: 7. CDR1 is SGDLS, CDR2 YYNGEE, per germline. The CDR3 is 17 amino acids. The CDR3 DNA is TGTGCCAGCAGCGTACTAGACAGGGTGCTTAGCAATCAGCCCCAGCATTTT. Encoded protein: CASSVLDRVLSNQPQHF.

This sequence joins TRBV6-1 and TRBJ1-1, with D tentatively TRBD1 (6 bases). V dropped 4 bases and J dropped 1 base, with 19 bases sitting between them. This CDR3 region has 17 residues. Germline CDR1 and CDR2: MNHNS and SASEGT. DNA of the CDR3: TGTGCCAGCAGTGGCCCCAAAGCGGGACAAACGAACACTGAAGCTTTCTTT. Amino acids: CASSGPKAGQTNTEAFF.

The J gene is TRBJ1-1, the V gene TRBV9; the match to TRBD1 covers 7 bases. V dropped 4 bases and J dropped 6; count of bases not matched to a gene: 15. CDR3 size: 16 residues. Germline V gene data show CDR1 as SGDLS and CDR2 as YYNGEE. The CDR3 reads CASSSPGTDVNPEAFF. CDR3 coding DNA: TGTGCCAGCAGCTCCCCCGGGACAGATGTAAACCCTGAAGCTTTCTTT.

This sequence joins TRBV6-2 or TRBV6-3 and TRBJ2-1; 13 positions agree with TRBD2. The junction had 3 bases not matched to a gene; V was cut back by 4 bases and J by 9 bases. This CDR3 is built from 14 residues. The V gene's germline CDR1 is MNHEY and CDR2 SVGEGT. CDR3 DNA sequence: TGTGCCAGCAGTTCGACTAGCGGGGGGATTGAGCAGTTCTTC. Amino acids: CASSSTSGGIEQFF.

The chain is built from TRBV7-3 and TRBJ2-3; D possibly corresponds to TRBD2 (5 bases). V lost 1 base and J 9 bases, leaving 14 bases between the germline ends. The germline V gene has CDR1 SGHTA and CDR2 FQGTGA. This CDR3 has 14 amino acids. The CDR3 protein is CASSLNADYGTQYF. The CDR3 region has the DNA TGTGCCAGCAGCTTAAATGCCGACTACGGGACGCAGTATTTT.